This T cell receptor (beta chain) was obtained from a study of shared clonotypes between healthy human individuals. Whole-study results and caveats: Measured sharing among donors was expected to vary with sequencing depth.

With 4 bases removed from V and 3 bases from J, the gap between germline ends came to 20 bases. Looked up from germline, CDR1 is SGHDT and CDR2 is YYEEEE. The length of the CDR3 is 16 residues. As regards this clone: Antigen specificity is unknown.

The data were produced by immunoSEQ multiplex PCR, yet TCRdb's version contains in-frame clones alone and is incomplete. The table lists fewer than 600,000 clones, around 81% of them singletons. This receptor was identified in a woman aged 40 to 50 in good health. Some clones in this sample may be carry-over from other donors' samples. The J gene is TRBJ2-7, the V gene TRBV5-6; D perhaps matches TRBD1 (5 bases). Sequencing input: PBMCs. As DNA, the CDR3 is TGTGCCAGCAGCCAGGCAGGTGCAGGGAAATACTACGAGCAGTACTTC. Its protein is CASSQAGAGKYYEQYF.